The T cell receptor beta chain described here comes from a study of blood T cell repertoires in COVID-19. TCRdb's copy holds only in-frame clones and misses some; the assay was immunoSEQ multiplex PCR. Among approximately 330,000 clones listed, roughly 87% were seen once. This CDR3 region has 18 residues. The ends were cut back, 2 bases at V and 8 bases at J, with 22 bases in the middle. The germline CDR1 and CDR2 sequences are MDHEN and SYDVKM. This rearrangement joins TRBV28 to TRBJ1-6; perhaps TRBD1 as D (5 bases). The TCR originated in a man aged 25-45 years with COVID-19, enrolled during active disease. The sample was peripheral blood. CDR3: CASSLPPGGTGSYSPLHF. In DNA, the CDR3 is TGTGCCAGCAGTTTACCCCCAGGTGGAACAGGATCATATTCACCCCTCCACTTT.